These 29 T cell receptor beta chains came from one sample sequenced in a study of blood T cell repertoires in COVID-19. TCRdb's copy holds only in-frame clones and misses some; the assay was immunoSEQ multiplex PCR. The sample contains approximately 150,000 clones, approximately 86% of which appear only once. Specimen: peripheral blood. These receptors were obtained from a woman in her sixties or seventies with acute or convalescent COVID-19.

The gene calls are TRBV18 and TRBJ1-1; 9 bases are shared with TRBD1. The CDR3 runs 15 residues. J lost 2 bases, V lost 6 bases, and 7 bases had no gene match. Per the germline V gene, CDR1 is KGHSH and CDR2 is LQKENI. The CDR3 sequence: CASSQQGAPNTEAFF. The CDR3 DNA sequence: TGTGCCAGCTCTCAACAGGGGGCCCCCAACACTGAAGCTTTCTTT.

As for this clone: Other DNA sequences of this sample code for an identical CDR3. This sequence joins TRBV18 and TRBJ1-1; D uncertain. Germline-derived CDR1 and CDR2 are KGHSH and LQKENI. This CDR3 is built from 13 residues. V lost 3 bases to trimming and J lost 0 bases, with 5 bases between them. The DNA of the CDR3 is TGTGCCAGCTCACCCGACTTGAACACTGAAGCTTTCTTT. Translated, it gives CASSPDLNTEAFF.

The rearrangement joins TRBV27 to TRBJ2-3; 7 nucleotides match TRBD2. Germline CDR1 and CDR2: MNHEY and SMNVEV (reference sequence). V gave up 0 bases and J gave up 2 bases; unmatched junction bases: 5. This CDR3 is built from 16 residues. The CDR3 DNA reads TGTGCCAGCAGTTTATCTAGCGGGCCCCCCACAGATACGCAGTATTTT. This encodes CASSLSSGPPTDTQYF.

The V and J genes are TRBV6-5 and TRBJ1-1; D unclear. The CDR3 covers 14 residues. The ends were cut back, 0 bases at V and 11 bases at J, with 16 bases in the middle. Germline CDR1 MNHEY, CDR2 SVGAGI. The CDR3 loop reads CASSYSTPRAGAFF. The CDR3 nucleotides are TGTGCCAGCAGTTACTCGACCCCCCGTGCGGGGGCTTTCTTT.

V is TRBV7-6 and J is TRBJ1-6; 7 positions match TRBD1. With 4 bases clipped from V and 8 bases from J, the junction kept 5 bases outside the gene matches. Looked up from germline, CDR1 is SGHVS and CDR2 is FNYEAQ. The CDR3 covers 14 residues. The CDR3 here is CASSSRQGDSPLHF. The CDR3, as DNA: TGTGCCAGCAGCTCCCGACAGGGTGATTCACCCCTCCACTTT.

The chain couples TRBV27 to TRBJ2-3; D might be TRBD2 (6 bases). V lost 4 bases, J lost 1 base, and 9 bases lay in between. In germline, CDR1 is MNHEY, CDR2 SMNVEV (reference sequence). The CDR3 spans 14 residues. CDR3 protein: CASSSLARTDTQYF. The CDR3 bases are TGTGCCAGCAGTTCTCTAGCGCGCACAGATACGCAGTATTTT.

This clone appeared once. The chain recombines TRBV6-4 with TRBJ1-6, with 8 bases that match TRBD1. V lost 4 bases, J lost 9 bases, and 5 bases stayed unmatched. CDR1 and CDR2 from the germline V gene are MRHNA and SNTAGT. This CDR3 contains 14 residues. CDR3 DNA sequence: TGTGCCAGCAGTGTCCAGGGGGCAGGTTCACCCCTCCACTTT. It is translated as CASSVQGAGSPLHF.

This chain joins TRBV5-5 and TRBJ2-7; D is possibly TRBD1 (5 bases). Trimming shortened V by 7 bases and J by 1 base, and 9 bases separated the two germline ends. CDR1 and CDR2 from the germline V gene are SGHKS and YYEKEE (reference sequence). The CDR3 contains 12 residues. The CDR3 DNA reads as TGTGCCAGCTCAGGGCAATCCTACGAGCAGTACTTC. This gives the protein CASSGQSYEQYF.

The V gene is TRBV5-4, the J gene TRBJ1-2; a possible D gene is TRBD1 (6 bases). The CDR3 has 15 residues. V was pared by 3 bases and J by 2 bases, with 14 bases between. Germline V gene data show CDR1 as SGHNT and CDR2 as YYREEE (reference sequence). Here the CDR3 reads CASSSSGQSNYGYTF. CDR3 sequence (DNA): TGTGCCAGCAGCTCCTCTGGACAGTCCAACTATGGCTACACCTTC.

DNA of the CDR3: TGTGCCACCCGGGGTCAGACCTACGAGCAGTACTTC. Encoded protein: CATRGQTYEQYF. V usage is TRBV15 and J usage is TRBJ2-7; possibly TRBD2 for D (5 bases). The germline V and J ends were trimmed by 8 bases and 2 bases, with 10 bases remaining between them. CDR3 length: 12 amino acids. CDR1 and CDR2 from the germline V gene are LNHNV and YYDKDF (reference sequence).

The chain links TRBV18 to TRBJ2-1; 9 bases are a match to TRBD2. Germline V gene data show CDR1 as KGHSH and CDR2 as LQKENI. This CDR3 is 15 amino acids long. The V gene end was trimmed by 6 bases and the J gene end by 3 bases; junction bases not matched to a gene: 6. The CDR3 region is CASSLNSGGYNEQFF. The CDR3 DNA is TGTGCCAGCTCCCTCAATAGCGGGGGCTACAATGAGCAGTTCTTC.

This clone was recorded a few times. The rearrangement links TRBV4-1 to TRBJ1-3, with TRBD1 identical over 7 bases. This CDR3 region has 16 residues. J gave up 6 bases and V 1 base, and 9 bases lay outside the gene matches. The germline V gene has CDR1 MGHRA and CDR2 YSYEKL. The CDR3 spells CASSQGPTGAENTIYF. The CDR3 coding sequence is TGCGCCAGCAGCCAAGGTCCAACAGGGGCCGAAAACACCATATATTTT.

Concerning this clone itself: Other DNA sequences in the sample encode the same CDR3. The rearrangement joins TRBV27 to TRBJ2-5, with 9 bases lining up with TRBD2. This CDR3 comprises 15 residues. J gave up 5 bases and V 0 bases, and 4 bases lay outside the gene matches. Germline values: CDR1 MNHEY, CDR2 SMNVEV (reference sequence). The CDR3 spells CASSLSKRGVETQYF. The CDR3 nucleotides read TGTGCCAGCAGTTTATCGAAGCGGGGGGTGGAGACCCAGTACTTC.

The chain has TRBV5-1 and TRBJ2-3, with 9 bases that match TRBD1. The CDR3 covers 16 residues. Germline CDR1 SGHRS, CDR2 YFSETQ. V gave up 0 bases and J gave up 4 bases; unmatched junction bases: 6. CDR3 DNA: TGCGCCAGCAGCTTGGGACAGGGGGGAGGCGCAGATACGCAGTATTTT. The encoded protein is CASSLGQGGGADTQYF. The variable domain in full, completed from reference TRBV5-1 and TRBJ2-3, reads KAGVTQTPRYLIKTRGQQVTLSCSPISGHRSVSWYQQTPGQGLQFLFEYFSETQRNKGNFPGRFSGRQFSNSRSEMNVSTLELGDSALYLCASSLGQGGGADTQYFGPGTRLTVL.

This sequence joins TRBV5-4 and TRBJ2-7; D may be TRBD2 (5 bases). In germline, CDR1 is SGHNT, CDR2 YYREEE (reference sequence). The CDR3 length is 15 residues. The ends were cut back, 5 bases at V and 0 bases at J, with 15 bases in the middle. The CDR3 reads CASRLRAESSYEQYF. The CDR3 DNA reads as TGTGCCAGCAGGCTAAGAGCGGAAAGCTCCTACGAGCAGTACTTC.

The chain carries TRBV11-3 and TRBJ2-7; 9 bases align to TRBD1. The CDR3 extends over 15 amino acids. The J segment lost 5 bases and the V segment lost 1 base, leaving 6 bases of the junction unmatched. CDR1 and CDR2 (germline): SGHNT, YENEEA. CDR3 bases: TGTGCCAGCAGCTTAGGTGGACAGGGGATGGACGAGCAGTACTTC. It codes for CASSLGGQGMDEQYF.

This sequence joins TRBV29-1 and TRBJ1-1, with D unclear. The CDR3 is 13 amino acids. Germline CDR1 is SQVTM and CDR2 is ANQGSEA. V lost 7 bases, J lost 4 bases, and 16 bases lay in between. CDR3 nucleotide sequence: TGCAGCGCCCTAGGCGGGGAGGGCACTGAAGCTTTCTTT. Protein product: CSALGGEGTEAFF.

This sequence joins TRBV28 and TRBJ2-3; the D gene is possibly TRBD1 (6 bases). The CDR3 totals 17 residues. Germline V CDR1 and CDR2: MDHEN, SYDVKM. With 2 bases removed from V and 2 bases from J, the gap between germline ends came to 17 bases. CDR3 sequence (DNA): TGTGCCAGCAGTTTAATTTGGCAGGGGAGTGTCACAGATACGCAGTATTTT. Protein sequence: CASSLIWQGSVTDTQYF.

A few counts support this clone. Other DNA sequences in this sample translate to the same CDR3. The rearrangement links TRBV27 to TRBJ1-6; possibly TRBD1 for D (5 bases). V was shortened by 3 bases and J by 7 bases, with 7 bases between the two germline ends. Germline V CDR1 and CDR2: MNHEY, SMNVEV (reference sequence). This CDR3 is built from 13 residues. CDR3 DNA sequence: TGTGCCAGCAGTTTTAGGGGAAATTCACCCCTCCACTTT. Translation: CASSFRGNSPLHF.

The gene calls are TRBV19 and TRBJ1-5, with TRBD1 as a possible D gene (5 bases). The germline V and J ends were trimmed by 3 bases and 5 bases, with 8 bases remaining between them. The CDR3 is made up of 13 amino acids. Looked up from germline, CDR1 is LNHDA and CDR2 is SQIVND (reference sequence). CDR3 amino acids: CASSIGGYQPQHF. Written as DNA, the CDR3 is TGTGCCAGTAGTATTGGGGGGTATCAGCCCCAGCATTTT.

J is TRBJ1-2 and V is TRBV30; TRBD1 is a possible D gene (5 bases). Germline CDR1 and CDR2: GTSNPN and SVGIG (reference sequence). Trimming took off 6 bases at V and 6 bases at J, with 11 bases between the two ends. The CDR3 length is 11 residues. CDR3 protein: CACTPGNGYTF. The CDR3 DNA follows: TGTGCCTGTACCCCAGGGAATGGCTACACCTTC.

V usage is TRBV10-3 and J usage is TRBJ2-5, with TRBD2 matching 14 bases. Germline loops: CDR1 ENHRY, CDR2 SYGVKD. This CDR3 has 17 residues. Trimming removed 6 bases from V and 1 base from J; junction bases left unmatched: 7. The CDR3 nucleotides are TGTGCCATCAGCCTTGGGACTAGCGGGGGAATCCAAGAGACCCAGTACTTC. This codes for CAISLGTSGGIQETQYF.

CDR3 coding DNA: TGCGCCAGCAGCCCAGTACGGACAAACACTGAAGCTTTCTTT. Translating gives CASSPVRTNTEAFF. The J gene is TRBJ1-1, the V gene TRBV10-1; a weak D match, TRBD1 (5 bases). Looked up from germline, CDR1 is WNHNN and CDR2 is SYGVQD (reference sequence). The CDR3 extends over 14 amino acids. Trimming took off 6 bases at V and 2 bases at J, with 13 bases between the two ends.

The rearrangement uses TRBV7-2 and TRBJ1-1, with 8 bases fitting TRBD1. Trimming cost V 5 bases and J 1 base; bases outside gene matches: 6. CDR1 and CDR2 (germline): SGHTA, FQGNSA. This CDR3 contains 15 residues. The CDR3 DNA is TGTGCCAGCAGCCCGACCGACAGGGGGAACACTGAAGCTTTCTTT. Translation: CASSPTDRGNTEAFF. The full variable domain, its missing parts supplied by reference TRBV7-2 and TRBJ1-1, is GAGVSQSPSNKVTEKGKDVELRCDPISGHTALYWYRQSLGQGLEFLIYFQGNSAPDKSGLPSDRFSAERTGGSVSTLTIQRTQQEDSAVYLCASSPTDRGNTEAFFGQGTRLTVV.

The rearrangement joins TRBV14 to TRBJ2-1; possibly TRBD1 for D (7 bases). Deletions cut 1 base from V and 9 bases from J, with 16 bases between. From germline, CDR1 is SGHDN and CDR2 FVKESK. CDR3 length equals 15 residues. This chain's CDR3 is CASSQAPRGVGEQFF. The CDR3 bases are TGTGCCAGCAGCCAAGCCCCCAGGGGGGTGGGTGAGCAGTTCTTC.

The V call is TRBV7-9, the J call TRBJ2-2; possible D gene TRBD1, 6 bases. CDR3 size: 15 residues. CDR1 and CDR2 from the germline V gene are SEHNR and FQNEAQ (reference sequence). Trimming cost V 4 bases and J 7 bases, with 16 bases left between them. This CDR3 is CASSSLPKGDGELFF. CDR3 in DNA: TGTGCCAGCAGCTCCCTCCCCAAGGGGGACGGGGAGCTGTTTTTT.

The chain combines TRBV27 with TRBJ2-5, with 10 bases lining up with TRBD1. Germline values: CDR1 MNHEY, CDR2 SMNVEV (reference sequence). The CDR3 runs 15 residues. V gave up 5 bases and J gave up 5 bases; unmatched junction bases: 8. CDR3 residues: CASSHGQGVRETQYF. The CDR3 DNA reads TGTGCCAGCAGTCACGGACAGGGGGTAAGGGAGACCCAGTACTTC.

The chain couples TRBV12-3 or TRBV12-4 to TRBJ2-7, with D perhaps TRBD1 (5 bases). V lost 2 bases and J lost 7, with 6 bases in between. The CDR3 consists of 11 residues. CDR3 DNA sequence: TGTGCCAGCAGTTTAAGGGGTGAGCAGTACTTC. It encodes CASSLRGEQYF.

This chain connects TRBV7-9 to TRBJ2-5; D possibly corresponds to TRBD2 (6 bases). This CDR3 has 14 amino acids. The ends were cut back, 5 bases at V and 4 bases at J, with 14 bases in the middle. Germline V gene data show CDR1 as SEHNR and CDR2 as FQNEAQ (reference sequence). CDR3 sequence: CASSANAGLETQYF. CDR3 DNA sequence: TGTGCCAGCAGCGCGAACGCGGGACTAGAGACCCAGTACTTC.